The present T cell receptor (beta chain) was sequenced within a study of blood T cell repertoires in COVID-19. Authors' data handling: Counts of nucleated cells, estimated from reference gene primer amplification, were obtained. Assay used: immunoSEQ multiplex PCR; TCRdb lists only in-frame clones, some missing. From that table come the V and J calls and clone size; the DNA was used to work out D and trimming. This table has around 70,000 clones, approximately 78% appearing once. The V end was cut by 5 bases, the J end by 7 bases, with 18 bases between. CDR1 is MNHEY and CDR2 is SMNVEV in the germline V gene (reference sequence). This CDR3 contains 15 residues.

The receptor was isolated from a human donor in a cohort sampled during active COVID-19. The sequencing sample was made of peripheral blood. The chain carries TRBV27 and TRBJ2-1, with D perhaps TRBD2 (6 bases). The DNA for the CDR3 is TGTGCCAGCAGTGCTCGGGAGACTAGTAGGAATGAGCAGTTCTTC. Encoded protein: CASSARETSRNEQFF.